What follows are 28 T cell receptor beta chains derived from one specimen sequenced in a study of blood T cell repertoires in COVID-19. Here immunoSEQ multiplex PCR was the method, and the copy in TCRdb shows in-frame clones only, minus some. This sample has 150,000 or so clones, with 70% to 90% found just once. The specimen sequenced was peripheral blood. These receptors were taken from a man between 18 and 35 years old with acute or convalescent COVID-19.

The chain combines TRBV19 with TRBJ2-5, with D possibly TRBD1 on 10 matching bases. V lost 3 bases and J 9 bases, leaving 20 bases between the germline ends. The CDR3 consists of 15 residues. Germline V gives CDR1 LNHDA, CDR2 SQIVND (reference sequence). CDR3 nucleotide sequence: TGTGCCAGTAGTATGTTTCTAGCGGGGACAGGGGCCCAGTACTTC. Translating gives CASSMFLAGTGAQYF.

The rearrangement links TRBV2 to TRBJ1-2; TRBD1 is a possible D gene (5 bases). Trimming cost V 6 bases and J 8 bases, with 13 bases left between them. This CDR3 has 12 residues. CDR1 SNHLY and CDR2 FYNNEI come from the germline V gene. The CDR3, as DNA: TGTGCCAGCAGGAAAGGGGTGAGGGGCTACACCTTC. It is translated as CASRKGVRGYTF.

This chain uses TRBV11-1 with TRBJ1-1; D might be TRBD1 (5 bases). CDR1 and CDR2 (germline): SGHAT, FQDESV (reference sequence). This CDR3 is 13 amino acids long. V lost 4 bases and J 1 base, leaving 7 bases between the germline ends. In DNA, the CDR3 is TGTGCCAGCAGCTGGGACTCGAACACTGAAGCTTTCTTT. It is translated as CASSWDSNTEAFF.

The chain is built from TRBV9 and TRBJ2-5; D perhaps matches TRBD1 (5 bases). Per germline, CDR1 SGDLS and CDR2 YYNGEE. This CDR3 is 15 amino acids long. Trimming pared 2 bases from V and 5 bases from J, leaving 16 bases between. Here the CDR3 reads CASSVDRGPRETQYF. The DNA of the CDR3 is TGTGCCAGCAGCGTCGATAGGGGTCCGAGGGAGACCCAGTACTTC. Full variable domain (missing parts from reference TRBV9 and TRBJ2-5): DSGVTQTPKHLITATGQRVTLRCSPRSGDLSVYWYQQSLDQGLQFLIQYYNGEERAKGNILERFSAQQFPDLHSELNLSSLELGDSALYFCASSVDRGPRETQYFGPGTRLLVL.

V is TRBV2 and J is TRBJ2-3, with TRBD2 matching 10 bases. J was trimmed by 7 bases and V by 1 base; bases with no gene match: 5. Germline CDR1 and CDR2: SNHLY and FYNNEI. The CDR3 covers 15 residues. CDR3: CASSEVSGGINTQYF. CDR3 in DNA: TGTGCCAGCAGTGAAGTTAGCGGGGGGATAAATACGCAGTATTTT.

This sequence joins TRBV5-1 and TRBJ2-5, with 13 bases that match TRBD2. Trimming cost V 2 bases and J 4 bases; bases outside gene matches: 2. CDR3 length: 15 residues. Germline CDR1 reads SGHRS; CDR2 reads YFSETQ. CDR3 DNA: TGCGCCAGCAGCTTAACTAGCGGGGGGGGAGAGACCCAGTACTTC. It specifies CASSLTSGGGETQYF.

The chain carries TRBV19 and TRBJ1-1; perhaps TRBD1 as D (6 bases). The CDR3 length is 13 residues. Germline V gene sequence: CDR1 LNHDA, CDR2 SQIVND (reference sequence). Trimming took off 4 bases at V and 7 bases at J, with 13 bases between the two ends. This chain's CDR3 is CASSTDRIFEAFF. The DNA of the CDR3 is TGTGCCAGTAGTACGGACAGAATTTTTGAAGCTTTCTTT.

The genes are TRBV7-7 and TRBJ2-2, with TRBD1 identical over 9 bases. Germline V gives CDR1 SSHAT, CDR2 FNYEAQ (reference sequence). V shed 4 bases and J 6 bases; nucleotides not matched to a gene: 9. The CDR3 is 16 residues long. CDR3 sequence (DNA): TGTGCCAGCAGCTCTTGGGCGGGGACAGGGCCCGGGGAGCTGTTTTTT. Its translation: CASSSWAGTGPGELFF.

This clone has a handful of counts. The chain links TRBV7-9 to TRBJ1-2; weak D call: TRBD1 (5 bases). Germline CDR1 reads SEHNR; CDR2 reads FQNEAQ (reference sequence). The CDR3 runs 15 residues. Trimming removed 2 bases from V and 2 bases from J, with 12 bases in between. The CDR3: CASSLMSGLNYGYTF. CDR3 DNA: TGTGCCAGCAGCTTAATGTCAGGGCTGAACTATGGCTACACCTTC.

This sequence joins TRBV6-4 and TRBJ2-3, with 10 nucleotides matching TRBD2. CDR3 length equals 16 residues. Per the germline V gene, CDR1 is MRHNA and CDR2 is SNTAGT. V lost 2 bases to trimming and J lost 2 bases; unmatched junction nucleotides: 4. The CDR3 loop reads CASSDLTSGPTDTQYF. CDR3 in DNA: TGTGCCAGCAGTGACCTGACTAGCGGGCCCACAGATACGCAGTATTTT.

This chain joins TRBV5-1 and TRBJ1-2; TRBD1 agrees at 8 bases. CDR3 length: 14 residues. CDR1 and CDR2 (germline): SGHRS, YFSETQ. V lost 3 bases and J lost 7; bases outside the gene matches: 8. As DNA, the CDR3 is TGCGCCAGCAGCTCGGACAGGGTACTAGGTGGCTACACCTTC. It specifies CASSSDRVLGGYTF.

This clone appeared once. The chain carries TRBV12-5 and TRBJ1-1, with TRBD1 matching 9 bases. The V and J ends lost 4 bases and 10 bases, in that order; junction bases with no gene match: 7. Looked up from germline, CDR1 is LGHNT and CDR2 is FRNRAP. The CDR3 consists of 13 residues. In DNA, the CDR3 is TGTGCTAGTGGTTCCGGGACAGGGTGGGGAGCTTTCTTT. Its translation is CASGSGTGWGAFF.

The V and J genes are TRBV28 and TRBJ1-4; D is perhaps TRBD1 (5 bases). The CDR3 sequence is 15 residues long. Trimming cost V 7 bases and J 6 bases, with 18 bases left between them. Germline CDR1 and CDR2: MDHEN and SYDVKM. The CDR3 loop reads CASTTELGGYEKLFF. The CDR3, as DNA: TGTGCCAGCACCACTGAGCTCGGGGGGTATGAAAAACTGTTTTTT.

The chain joins TRBV30 to TRBJ1-2; 8 nucleotides line up with TRBD1. The CDR3 spans 15 residues. The germline V gene encodes CDR1 GTSNPN and CDR2 SVGIG (reference sequence). V dropped 0 bases and J dropped 4; count of bases not matched to a gene: 7. The CDR3 nucleotides read TGTGCCTGGAGTGTACTGGACAGGGAATTCTATGGCTACACCTTC. Its protein is CAWSVLDREFYGYTF.

This clone has a single count. This chain uses TRBV3-1 (or the pseudogene TRBV3-2) with TRBJ2-2; 9 nucleotides match TRBD2. Germline V gene lookup returns CDR1 LGHDT and CDR2 YNNKEL (reference sequence). CDR3 length: 13 amino acids. For the CDR3, the DNA is TGTAGCGGGGGGATTTTGAACACCGGGGAGCTGTTTTTT. Its protein is CSGGILNTGELFF.

The rearrangement links TRBV5-1 to TRBJ2-7; 8 nucleotides agree with TRBD2. V was pared by 0 bases and J by 0 bases, with 2 bases of the junction left unmatched. The CDR3 is 15 amino acids. Germline loops: CDR1 SGHRS, CDR2 YFSETQ. CDR3 coding DNA: TGCGCCAGCAGCTTGGGCCGGGGGGGCTCCTACGAGCAGTACGTC. The encoded protein is CASSLGRGGSYEQYV.

The chain recombines TRBV2 with TRBJ1-1; D possibly corresponds to TRBD1 (6 bases). The CDR3 totals 14 residues. Germline V CDR1 and CDR2: SNHLY, FYNNEI. Trimming left V 7 bases short and J 4 bases short, with 16 bases between. For the CDR3, the DNA is TGTGCCAGCAATCAACAGGGAATGTCCACTGAAGCTTTCTTT. It translates to CASNQQGMSTEAFF. The full variable domain, completed using reference TRBV2 and TRBJ1-1, is EPEVTQTPSHQVTQMGQEVILRCVPISNHLYFYWYRQILGQKVEFLVSFYNNEISEKSEIFDDQFSVERPDGSNFTLKIRSTKLEDSAMYFCASNQQGMSTEAFFGQGTRLTVV.

This chain joins TRBV9 and TRBJ1-1; D gene ambiguous. This CDR3 comprises 17 residues. Trimming cost V 0 bases and J 4 bases, with 19 bases left between them. The germline gives CDR1 SGDLS, CDR2 YYNGEE. CDR3 DNA sequence: TGTGCCAGCAGCGTAGACGGGATCTCCCTATGGGGCACTGAAGCTTTCTTT. It encodes CASSVDGISLWGTEAFF.

The sample holds one count of this clone. The V gene is TRBV7-9, the J gene TRBJ1-1; D not certain. From germline, CDR1 is SEHNR and CDR2 FQNEAQ (reference sequence). V lost 7 bases to trimming and J lost 3 bases, with 15 bases between them. This CDR3 is 14 amino acids long. The CDR3 loop is CASTERGGYTEAFF. The CDR3 DNA reads TGTGCCAGCACCGAACGGGGAGGGTACACTGAAGCTTTCTTT.

This chain uses TRBV30 with TRBJ1-6, with 8 positions matching TRBD1. With V trimmed by 4 bases and J by 7 bases, 9 bases remained unmatched. Germline V gives CDR1 GTSNPN, CDR2 SVGIG (reference sequence). The CDR3 covers 15 residues. CDR3 nucleotides: TGTGCCTGGAACTTATACAGGGGGGGGAATTCACCCCTCCACTTT. It yields the protein CAWNLYRGGNSPLHF.

The rearrangement links TRBV7-2 to TRBJ2-1; TRBD2 matches at 11 bases. Unmatched junction bases numbered 7, after V lost 5 bases and J lost 7 bases. Germline values: CDR1 SGHTA, CDR2 FQGNSA. This CDR3 has 15 amino acids. CDR3 sequence reads: CASSTSGGFRNEQFF. The DNA of the CDR3 is TGTGCCAGCAGCACTAGCGGGGGTTTCCGGAATGAGCAGTTCTTC.

The chain employs TRBV28 and TRBJ1-2, with unresolved D. Deletions cut 7 bases from V and 4 bases from J, with 10 bases between. The CDR3 consists of 12 residues. The germline V gene has CDR1 MDHEN and CDR2 SYDVKM. CDR3 loop: CASTSAFYGYTF. In DNA form, the CDR3 reads TGTGCCAGCACCAGTGCATTCTATGGCTACACCTTC.

V and J are TRBV5-1 and TRBJ1-1, with D possibly matching TRBD1 (6 bases). Trimming stripped 4 bases from V and 5 bases from J, with 18 bases between. The length of the CDR3 is 15 residues. CDR1 is SGHRS and CDR2 is YFSETQ in the germline V gene. The CDR3 loop reads CASSLLGGERTEAFF. CDR3 DNA sequence: TGCGCCAGCAGCCTGCTAGGGGGGGAAAGGACTGAAGCTTTCTTT. Full variable domain (rest looked up from reference TRBV5-1 and TRBJ1-1): KAGVTQTPRYLIKTRGQQVTLSCSPISGHRSVSWYQQTPGQGLQFLFEYFSETQRNKGNFPGRFSGRQFSNSRSEMNVSTLELGDSALYLCASSLLGGERTEAFFGQGTRLTVV.

The chain links TRBV5-8 to TRBJ1-5; 9 bases are a match to TRBD1. This CDR3 contains 16 residues. Trimming at V came to 0 bases and at J to 4 bases, leaving 5 bases not matched to a gene. Germline V gene sequence: CDR1 SGHTS, CDR2 YDEGEE. The CDR3 reads CASSLGTGDLNQPQHF. The CDR3 DNA follows: TGTGCCAGCAGCTTGGGGACAGGGGACTTAAATCAGCCCCAGCATTTT.

The rearrangement joins TRBV24-1 to TRBJ2-3, with 8 positions matching TRBD1. J lost 3 bases, V lost 0 bases, and 4 bases had no gene match. The CDR3 length is 16 residues. Germline values: CDR1 KGHDR, CDR2 SFDVKD. CDR3 residues: CATSDLSGGSTDTQYF. DNA for the CDR3: TGTGCCACCAGTGATTTGTCAGGGGGCTCGACAGATACGCAGTATTTT.

This chain connects TRBV9 to TRBJ1-1, with D possibly TRBD1 on 5 matching bases. Per the germline V gene, CDR1 is SGDLS and CDR2 is YYNGEE. CDR3 size: 14 residues. Trimming took off 0 bases at V and 5 bases at J, with 11 bases between the two ends. CDR3 loop: CASSVVAGSTEAFF. CDR3 nucleotides: TGTGCCAGCAGCGTAGTTGCAGGGTCGACTGAAGCTTTCTTT. The full variable domain, with the rest looked up from reference TRBV9 and TRBJ1-1, is DSGVTQTPKHLITATGQRVTLRCSPRSGDLSVYWYQQSLDQGLQFLIQYYNGEERAKGNILERFSAQQFPDLHSELNLSSLELGDSALYFCASSVVAGSTEAFFGQGTRLTVV.

This clone has more than one count but fewer than ten. This chain uses TRBV20-1 with TRBJ1-2; D is uncertain. CDR3 size: 12 residues. The germline V gene encodes CDR1 DFQATT and CDR2 SNEGSKA (reference sequence). V lost 6 bases, J lost 4 bases, and 12 bases lay in between. CDR3 protein: CSASRELYGYTF. As DNA, the CDR3 is TGCAGTGCCAGTCGGGAACTCTATGGCTACACCTTC.

This sequence joins TRBV3-1 (or the pseudogene TRBV3-2) and TRBJ2-7, with D possibly TRBD1 on 5 matching bases. Trimming took off 4 bases at V and 2 bases at J, with 12 bases between the two ends. In germline, CDR1 is LGHDT, CDR2 YNNKEL (reference sequence). The length of the CDR3 is 14 residues. The CDR3 loop is CASSLRDPTYEQYF. The DNA for the CDR3 is TGTGCCAGCAGCCTCAGGGATCCGACCTACGAGCAGTACTTC.